The 32 T cell receptor beta chains below all came from one sample that was sequenced in a study. TCRdb reanalysed the RT-PCR reads using MiXCR and keeps one entry per CDR3 protein. The sample records around 700,000 distinct CDR3 sequences, approximately 15% being singletons. The sequencing input was memory CD4+ T cells from blood. All receptors derive from a female donor in good health, serving as a healthy control.

The chain couples TRBV18 to TRBJ2-6; 7 nucleotides match TRBD2. The CDR3 sequence is 17 residues long. The J segment lost 0 bases and the V segment lost 4 bases, leaving 6 bases of the junction unmatched. CDR1 is KGHSH and CDR2 is LQKENI in the germline V gene. The CDR3 region has the DNA TGTGCCAGCTCACAAGGTTCGGGGGGCTCTGGGGCCAACGTCCTGACTTTC. Its translation: CASSQGSGGSGANVLTF. The full variable domain, its missing parts supplied by reference TRBV18 and TRBJ2-6, is NAGVMQNPRHLVRRRGQEARLRCSPMKGHSHVYWYRQLPEEGLKFMVYLQKENIIDESGMPKERFSAEFPKEGPSILRIQQVVRGDSAAYFCASSQGSGGSGANVLTFGAGSRLTVL.

This clonotype was counted a few times. V and J are TRBV10-3 and TRBJ1-6; the D is unclear. The V gene lost 4 bases and the J gene lost 6 bases, with 13 bases spanning the gap. Germline V lookup: CDR1 ENHRY, CDR2 SYGVKD. The CDR3 totals 15 residues. The CDR3 reads CAISGETASNSPLHF. The DNA of the CDR3 is TGTGCCATCAGTGGAGAGACTGCTTCTAATTCACCCCTCCACTTT.

This clonotype was recorded at least ten times. This chain connects TRBV4-3 to TRBJ2-7; the D gene is possibly TRBD2 (6 bases). Germline CDR1 is LGHNA and CDR2 is YSLEER. The germline V and J ends were trimmed by 0 bases and 6 bases, with 12 bases remaining between them. This CDR3 contains 14 residues. The DNA for the CDR3 is TGCGCCAGCAGCCAAGACCCCCTAGCGATCGAGCAGTACTTC. Its protein product is CASSQDPLAIEQYF.

This chain connects TRBV5-1 to TRBJ1-5, with 7 bases matching TRBD1. Germline V gene lookup returns CDR1 SGHRS and CDR2 YFSETQ. J was trimmed by 4 bases and V by 4 bases; bases with no gene match: 5. There are 14 residues in the CDR3. CDR3 region: CASSQGTANQPQHF. CDR3 DNA: TGCGCCAGCAGCCAAGGGACAGCTAATCAGCCCCAGCATTTT.

Many counts were recorded for this clonotype. The chain links TRBV6-1 to TRBJ2-1, with 7 bases fitting TRBD1. The germline CDR1 and CDR2 sequences are MNHNS and SASEGT. The junction had 6 bases not matched to a gene; V was cut back by 4 bases and J by 0 bases. This CDR3 is 16 amino acids long. CDR3 nucleotides: TGTGCCAGCAGTGCAAGCAGGGGGTCCTCCTACAATGAGCAGTTCTTC. It specifies CASSASRGSSYNEQFF.

This clonotype has only a few counts. The chain joins TRBV7-9 to TRBJ2-1; D may be TRBD2 (5 bases). Per the germline V gene, CDR1 is SEHNR and CDR2 is FQNEAQ (reference sequence). There are 17 residues in the CDR3. V was clipped by 0 bases and J by 6 bases, with 18 bases between them. DNA of the CDR3: TGTGCCAGCAGCTTAGCCCCTGGACTGGGCCCTAGCAATGAGCAGTTCTTC. It specifies CASSLAPGLGPSNEQFF.

This clonotype was counted between two and nine times. V usage is TRBV4-3 and J usage is TRBJ2-4; D may match TRBD1 or TRBD2 (5 bases each). This CDR3 is built from 18 residues. The V end was cut by 0 bases, the J end by 4 bases, with 19 bases between. CDR1 is LGHNA, CDR2 YSLEER, per germline. The CDR3 here is CASSQERGARIAKNIQYF. The DNA for the CDR3 is TGCGCCAGCAGCCAAGAGAGAGGGGCGCGCATCGCAAAAAACATTCAGTACTTC.

This clonotype was picked up a small number of times. The chain carries TRBV5-5 and TRBJ2-7; D might be TRBD1 (5 bases). From germline, CDR1 is SGHKS and CDR2 YYEKEE (reference sequence). V was pared by 4 bases and J by 7 bases, with 15 bases between. The CDR3 contains 13 residues. The CDR3 coding sequence is TGTGCCAGCAGCGTACTACAGGAATATGAGCAGTACTTC. This translates into CASSVLQEYEQYF. Combining the CDR3 with reference TRBV5-5 and TRBJ2-7 gives the whole variable domain DAGVTQSPTHLIKTRGQQVTLRCSPISGHKSVSWYQQVLGQGPQFIFQYYEKEERGRGNFPDRFSARQFPNYSSELNVNALLLGDSALYLCASSVLQEYEQYFGPGTRLTVT.

The chain couples TRBV3-1 to TRBJ2-7, with D possibly being TRBD1 (5 bases). This CDR3 has 15 amino acids. The V and J ends lost 0 bases and 1 base respectively, with 10 bases between them. Germline-derived CDR1 and CDR2 are LGHDT and YNNKEL (reference sequence). CDR3 amino acids: CASSQDGPGSYEQYF. The CDR3 nucleotides read TGTGCCAGCAGCCAAGATGGTCCAGGGTCCTACGAGCAGTACTTC.

The rearrangement uses TRBV18 and TRBJ2-1, with D perhaps given as TRBD1 or TRBD2 (6 bases each). Trimming pared 3 bases from V and 0 bases from J, leaving 18 bases between. The V gene's germline CDR1 is KGHSH and CDR2 LQKENI. The CDR3 is 18 amino acids. In nucleotides, the CDR3 is TGTGCCAGCTCACCTAATTCGCAACAGGGAGGCTCCTACAATGAGCAGTTCTTC. It codes for CASSPNSQQGGSYNEQFF.

The chain combines TRBV28 with TRBJ1-6; 8 nucleotides agree with TRBD1. The germline gives CDR1 MDHEN, CDR2 SYDVKM. CDR3 length: 14 residues. V gave up 6 bases and J gave up 9 bases; unmatched junction bases: 7. The CDR3 region is CASSSTGDGSPLHF. As DNA, the CDR3 is TGTGCCAGCAGCTCGACAGGGGATGGTTCACCCCTCCACTTT.

This clonotype appeared a few times. The V and J genes are TRBV20-1 and TRBJ1-1; possible D gene TRBD1, 6 bases. Trimming shortened V by 3 bases and J by 0 bases, and 14 bases separated the two germline ends. CDR1 DFQATT and CDR2 SNEGSKA come from the germline V gene (reference sequence). The CDR3 covers 15 residues. The CDR3 spells CSARNPRQVNTEAFF. The CDR3 DNA is TGCAGTGCTAGGAACCCAAGACAGGTGAACACTGAAGCTTTCTTT.

CDR3 sequence (DNA): TGCGCCAGCAGCGCGCTCGGAGAGCAGTTCTTC. As protein: CASSALGEQFF. The chain combines TRBV5-1 with TRBJ2-1, with D uncertain. Germline V CDR1 and CDR2: SGHRS, YFSETQ. Trimming removed 4 bases from V and 10 bases from J, with 9 bases in between. CDR3 size: 11 residues. Full variable domain (rest looked up from reference TRBV5-1 and TRBJ2-1): KAGVTQTPRYLIKTRGQQVTLSCSPISGHRSVSWYQQTPGQGLQFLFEYFSETQRNKGNFPGRFSGRQFSNSRSEMNVSTLELGDSALYLCASSALGEQFFGPGTRLTVL.

CDR3 in amino acids: CSARDQRTGAGNTIYF. Here the CDR3 DNA reads TGCAGTGCTAGAGATCAGAGGACAGGAGCTGGAAACACCATATATTTT. This rearrangement joins TRBV20-1 to TRBJ1-3, with 7 nucleotides matching TRBD1. J gave up 2 bases and V 0 bases, and 7 bases lay outside the gene matches. The CDR3 length is 16 residues. The V gene's germline CDR1 is DFQATT and CDR2 SNEGSKA (reference sequence).

The rearrangement joins TRBV24-1 to TRBJ1-6; 7 bases match TRBD1. V lost 3 bases to trimming and J lost 5 bases; unmatched junction nucleotides: 3. The CDR3 spans 15 residues. CDR1 is KGHDR and CDR2 is SFDVKD in the germline V gene. CDR3 sequence: CATSDGGTDNSPLHF. CDR3 sequence (DNA): TGTGCCACCAGTGATGGCGGGACAGATAATTCACCCCTCCACTTT.

This clonotype appeared a few times. The V call is TRBV5-4, the J call TRBJ1-4; D is possibly TRBD1 (5 bases). V shed 3 bases and J shed 8 bases, with 20 bases lying between them. This CDR3 is built from 16 residues. The germline CDR1 and CDR2 sequences are SGHNT and YYREEE (reference sequence). This CDR3 reads CASSSSKGPRDEKLFF. Written as DNA, the CDR3 is TGTGCCAGCAGCTCGTCGAAGGGACCCCGGGACGAAAAACTGTTTTTT.

This chain connects TRBV27 to TRBJ1-3; no reliable D call. The CDR3 loop spans 14 amino acids. Germline-derived CDR1 and CDR2 are MNHEY and SMNVEV (reference sequence). The V gene lost 3 bases and the J gene lost 0 bases, with 6 bases spanning the gap. The DNA for the CDR3 is TGTGCCAGCAGTTTTGGATACTCTGGAAACACCATATATTTT. Its protein product is CASSFGYSGNTIYF.

This clonotype occurred many times. The CDR3 DNA follows: TGCGCCAGCAGCCAAGATCGGTGGGGTACAGATACGCAGTATTTT. As protein: CASSQDRWGTDTQYF. The V gene is TRBV4-3, the J gene TRBJ2-3; D is unresolved. The CDR3 runs 15 residues. The germline gives CDR1 LGHNA, CDR2 YSLEER. V was trimmed by 0 bases and J by 3 bases, leaving 10 bases between them.

The chain carries TRBV18 and TRBJ1-3; TRBD1 matches at 8 bases. The CDR3 extends over 15 amino acids. CDR1 is KGHSH and CDR2 is LQKENI in the germline V gene. J lost 2 bases, V lost 6 bases, and 6 bases had no gene match. The CDR3 sequence: CASSLDRAPGNTIYF. The CDR3 bases are TGTGCCAGCTCCCTGGACAGGGCTCCTGGAAACACCATATATTTT.

The CDR3 DNA follows: TGTGCCATCAGTGAGGTCCCGGGACAGAGGAACTATGGCTACACCTTC. Translated: CAISEVPGQRNYGYTF. This sequence joins TRBV10-3 and TRBJ1-2, with 7 bases fitting TRBD1. Germline trimming cut 2 bases from V and 2 bases from J; bases unmatched to any gene: 8. The CDR3 consists of 16 residues. Germline values: CDR1 ENHRY, CDR2 SYGVKD.

The chain has TRBV20-1 and TRBJ2-7; tentative D call: TRBD2 (7 bases). Germline V gene sequence: CDR1 DFQATT, CDR2 SNEGSKA (reference sequence). The CDR3 extends over 13 amino acids. Trimming took off 3 bases at V and 7 bases at J, with 16 bases between the two ends. The CDR3 protein is CSARTGGRGEQYF. CDR3 sequence (DNA): TGCAGTGCTAGGACGGGGGGCCGCGGAGAGCAGTACTTC.

This chain uses TRBV28 with TRBJ2-2; the D is unclear. The CDR3 totals 17 residues. V dropped 2 bases and J dropped 7 bases, with 20 bases sitting between them. Germline V gene data show CDR1 as MDHEN and CDR2 as SYDVKM. CDR3 amino acids: CASSLMLRLQTGGELFF. In nucleotides, the CDR3 is TGTGCCAGCAGTTTAATGCTCCGGTTACAGACGGGCGGGGAGCTGTTTTTT.

This clonotype was seen at least ten times. The chain uses TRBV10-3 and TRBJ1-1; 8 bases are a match to TRBD1. Germline V gene lookup returns CDR1 ENHRY and CDR2 SYGVKD. The trim removed 5 bases at V and 3 bases at J, leaving 2 bases unmatched. The CDR3 consists of 13 residues. CDR3 nucleotide sequence: TGTGCCATCAGTTCACAGGGGGACACTGAAGCTTTCTTT. Protein: CAISSQGDTEAFF.

Ten or more counts support this clonotype. The chain combines TRBV4-2 with TRBJ2-5; 7 bases align to TRBD2. Germline V gene lookup returns CDR1 LGHNA and CDR2 YNFKEQ. CDR3 length: 13 residues. The V gene end was trimmed by 4 bases and the J gene end by 7 bases; junction bases not matched to a gene: 6. This CDR3 is CASSPGTTGTQYF. CDR3 coding DNA: TGTGCCAGCAGCCCGGGGACTACCGGGACCCAGTACTTC.

This clonotype was detected many times. At one end the junction does not follow the germline gene, possibly because of a read error. The chain links TRBV5-1 to TRBJ2-3; D is ambiguous. CDR3 length: 13 amino acids. The germline gives CDR1 SGHRS, CDR2 YFSETQ. The CDR3 bases are TGTGCCAGCAGAGGAGAGGGCACAGATACGCAGTATTTT. It specifies CASRGEGTDTQYF.

The genes are TRBV6-5 and TRBJ1-1; 8 bases fit TRBD1. The CDR3 is 18 amino acids. V shed 0 bases and J 5 bases; nucleotides not matched to a gene: 14. Looked up from germline, CDR1 is MNHEY and CDR2 is SVGAGI. The chain's CDR3 is CASSYSAGTGGLRTEAFF. The CDR3 nucleotides read TGTGCCAGCAGTTACTCTGCCGGGACAGGAGGTTTGAGGACTGAAGCTTTCTTT.

This clonotype was seen at least ten times. V usage is TRBV20-1 and J usage is TRBJ2-7, with D possibly being TRBD1 (7 bases). The V and J ends lost 5 bases and 4 bases respectively, with 15 bases between them. Germline V gene lookup returns CDR1 DFQATT and CDR2 SNEGSKA (reference sequence). The CDR3 extends over 13 amino acids. CDR3 region: CSAPQTGRYEQYF. CDR3 nucleotide sequence: TGCAGTGCTCCCCAGACAGGGAGGTACGAGCAGTACTTC.

This clonotype appeared many times. The chain uses TRBV6-4 and TRBJ1-2; TRBD1 might be the D (5 bases). V was shortened by 2 bases and J by 4 bases, with 20 bases between the two germline ends. The CDR3 spans 17 residues. Germline CDR1 MRHNA, CDR2 SNTAGT. The CDR3 region is CASSDGAAGDPLYGYTF. The CDR3 region has the DNA TGTGCCAGCAGTGACGGGGCCGCAGGCGACCCCCTCTATGGCTACACCTTC.

This clonotype was seen repeatedly, ten times or more. The chain joins TRBV18 to TRBJ1-5; TRBD1 agrees at 7 bases. Germline trimming cut 3 bases from V and 4 bases from J; bases unmatched to any gene: 3. Germline V gives CDR1 KGHSH, CDR2 LQKENI. The CDR3 runs to 14 residues. The CDR3 region is CASSPNRGNQPQHF. DNA for the CDR3: TGTGCCAGCTCACCTAACAGGGGTAATCAGCCCCAGCATTTT.

This chain joins TRBV7-3 and TRBJ1-2; 8 bases agree with TRBD1. From germline, CDR1 is SGHTA and CDR2 FQGTGA. CDR3 length: 14 amino acids. The V segment lost 5 bases and the J segment 8 bases; nucleotides outside the gene matches: 10. The CDR3 loop is CASSRTGTLNGYTF. For the CDR3, the DNA is TGTGCCAGCAGCAGGACAGGGACTCTCAACGGCTACACCTTC.

This clonotype showed up many times. The chain has TRBV5-1 and TRBJ1-2; weak D call: TRBD1 (5 bases). Trimming cost V 0 bases and J 0 bases, with 15 bases left between them. The CDR3 runs to 17 residues. CDR1 SGHRS and CDR2 YFSETQ come from the germline V gene. The CDR3 DNA reads as TGCGCCAGCAGCTTGGGAGTAGGCGGACAAGCTAACTATGGCTACACCTTC. Translating gives CASSLGVGGQANYGYTF. Combining the CDR3 with reference TRBV5-1 and TRBJ1-2 gives the whole variable domain KAGVTQTPRYLIKTRGQQVTLSCSPISGHRSVSWYQQTPGQGLQFLFEYFSETQRNKGNFPGRFSGRQFSNSRSEMNVSTLELGDSALYLCASSLGVGGQANYGYTFGSGTRLTVV.

This clonotype was seen more than once but under ten times. The chain carries TRBV20-1 and TRBJ2-4; the match to TRBD2 covers 10 bases. Germline lookup yields CDR1 DFQATT and CDR2 SNEGSKA (reference sequence). The CDR3 spans 16 residues. Losses at the gene ends were 7 bases for V and 1 base for J; bases not matched to a gene: 10. The CDR3 sequence is CSVPPGAGGAKNIQYF. The CDR3 DNA sequence: TGCAGTGTTCCCCCGGGAGCGGGGGGGGCCAAAAACATTCAGTACTTC.